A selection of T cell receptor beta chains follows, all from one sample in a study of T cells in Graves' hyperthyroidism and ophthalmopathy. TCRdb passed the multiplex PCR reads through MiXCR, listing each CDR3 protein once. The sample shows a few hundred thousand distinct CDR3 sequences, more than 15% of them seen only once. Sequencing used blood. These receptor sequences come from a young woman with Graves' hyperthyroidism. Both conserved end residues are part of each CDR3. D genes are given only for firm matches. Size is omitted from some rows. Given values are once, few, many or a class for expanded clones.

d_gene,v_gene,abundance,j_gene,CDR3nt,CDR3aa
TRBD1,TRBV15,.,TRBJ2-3,TGTGCCACCAGCAGAAACAGGGGGAGATTCACAGATACGCAGTATTTT,CATSRNRGRFTDTQYF
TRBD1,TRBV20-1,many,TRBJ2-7,TGCAGTGCCCCGGGACAGGCTTCCGCCGAGCAGTACTTC,CSAPGQASAEQYF
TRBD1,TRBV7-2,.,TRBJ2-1,TGTGCCAGCAGCTTCGGACAGGGGTGGAGTGAGCAGTTCTTC,CASSFGQGWSEQFF
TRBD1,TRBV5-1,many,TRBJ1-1,TGCGCCAGCAGCTTGGCAGGGGGTCCCACTGAAGCTTTCTTT,CASSLAGGPTEAFF
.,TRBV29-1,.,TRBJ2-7,TGCAGCGTCCTCACCCGGACAGCCTACGAGCAGTACTTC,CSVLTRTAYEQYF
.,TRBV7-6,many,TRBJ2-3,TGTGCCAGCAGCCGCTCTGGGGCGGGGTCGGTGACAGATACGCAGTATTTT,CASSRSGAGSVTDTQYF
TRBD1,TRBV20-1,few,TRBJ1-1,TGCAGTGCTAGAGATGGACAGGAGATGAACACTGAAGCTTTCTTT,CSARDGQEMNTEAFF
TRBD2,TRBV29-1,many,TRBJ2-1,TGCAGCGTTGAAGGGCTAGCGGGAGTGAATGAGCAGTTCTTC,CSVEGLAGVNEQFF
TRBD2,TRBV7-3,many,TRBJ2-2,TGTGCCAGCAGCTTAAAGGGGCAGGCGGGAGTTAGCACCGGGGAGCTGTTTTTT,CASSLKGQAGVSTGELFF
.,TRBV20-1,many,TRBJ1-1,TGCAGTGCAAAAGGACCTACGAACACTGAAGCTTTCTTT,CSAKGPTNTEAFF
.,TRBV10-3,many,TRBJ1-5,TGTGCCATCAGTGAGTCGGGGGGACGGGGCAATCAGCCCCAGCATTTT,CAISESGGRGNQPQHF
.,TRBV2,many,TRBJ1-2,TGTGCCAGCAGTGAACGGGGGAGTAGCTATGGCTACACCTTC,CASSERGSSYGYTF
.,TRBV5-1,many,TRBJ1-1,TGCGCCAGCAGCTTGGAGAACAGGGTGGGGACTGAAGCTTTCTTT,CASSLENRVGTEAFF
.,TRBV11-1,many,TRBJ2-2,TGTGCCAGCAGCCGGCCATCAACTGGGGCCGGGGAGCTGTTTTTT,CASSRPSTGAGELFF
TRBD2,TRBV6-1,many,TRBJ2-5,TGTGCCAGCAGCAGGACTAGCGGGGGACCACTCCAAGAGACCCAGTACTTC,CASSRTSGGPLQETQYF
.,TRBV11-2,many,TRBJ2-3,TGTGCCAGCAGCTCCAGGGGCGCTTGGTCCAGGGGCACAGATACGCAGTATTTT,CASSSRGAWSRGTDTQYF
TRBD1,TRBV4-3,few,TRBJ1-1,TGCGCCAGCAGCCTCGCCTGGGCAGGGGGGTCGAACACTGAAGCTTTCTTT,CASSLAWAGGSNTEAFF
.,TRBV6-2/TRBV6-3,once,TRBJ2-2,TGTGCCAGCAGTTACTTCCCCGGGGCGCGCACCGGGGAGCTGTTTTTT,CASSYFPGARTGELFF
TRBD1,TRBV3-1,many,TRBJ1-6,TGTGCCAGCAGCCAGGCCGGGACAGGTCCCTCACCCCTCCACTTT,CASSQAGTGPSPLHF
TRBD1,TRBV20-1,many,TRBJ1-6,TGCAGTGCTGAGTCCGGGACAGGCGTTAATTCACCCCTCCACTTT,CSAESGTGVNSPLHF
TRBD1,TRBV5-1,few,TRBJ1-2,TGCGCCAGCAGCTTTGGACAGGGTGGGGATGGCTACACCTTC,CASSFGQGGDGYTF
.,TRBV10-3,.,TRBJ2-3,TGTGCCATCAGTCCGGGACAAGGTACAGATACGCAGTATTTT,CAISPGQGTDTQYF
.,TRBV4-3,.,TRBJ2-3,TGCGCCAGCAGCCAACAGGGGTCGAGCACAGATACGCAGTATTTT,CASSQQGSSTDTQYF
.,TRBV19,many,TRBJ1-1,TGTGCCAGTAAGCGTCGGCAGGGTGGTACTGAAGCTTTCTTT,CASKRRQGGTEAFF
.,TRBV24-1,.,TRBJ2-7,TGTGCCACCAGTAAGGGACGGTCCTACGAGCAGTACTTC,CATSKGRSYEQYF
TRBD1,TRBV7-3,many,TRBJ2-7,TGTGCCAGCAGCCCTCGGGACAGAACTCTTCACTCCCCTAACGAGCAGTACTTC,CASSPRDRTLHSPNEQYF
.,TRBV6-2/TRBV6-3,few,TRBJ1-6,TGTGCCAGCAGTTACTCGATGGCGGGAGGGGATTCACCCCTCCACTTT,CASSYSMAGGDSPLHF
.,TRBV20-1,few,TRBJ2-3,TGCAGTGCTAGTCGTGGGGTTGCAGATACGCAGTATTTT,CSASRGVADTQYF
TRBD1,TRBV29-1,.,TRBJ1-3,TGCAGCGTTGAAGATCGCGGACAGGGGGCTGGAAACACCATATATTTT,CSVEDRGQGAGNTIYF
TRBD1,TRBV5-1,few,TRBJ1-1,TGCGCCAGCGGGACATACTCTACAGGGGACACTGAAGCTTTCTTT,CASGTYSTGDTEAFF
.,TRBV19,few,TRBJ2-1,TGTGCCAGTACCAACACAAATTTCCGCTCCTACAATGAGCAGTTCTTC,CASTNTNFRSYNEQFF
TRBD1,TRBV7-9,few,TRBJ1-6,TGTGCCAGCAGCATATCATCCGGGACAGCTAATTCACCCCTCCACTTT,CASSISSGTANSPLHF
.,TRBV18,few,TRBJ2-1,TGTGCCAGCTCACCAACGCGAACGACCTACAATGAGCAGTTCTTC,CASSPTRTTYNEQFF
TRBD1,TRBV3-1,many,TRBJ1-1,TGTGCCAGCAGCCAGCGGACAGGGTCTAACACTGAAGCTTTCTTT,CASSQRTGSNTEAFF
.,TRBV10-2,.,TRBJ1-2,TGCGCCAGCAGTGAGTCGCAGGGATGGTCCTATGGCTACACCTTC,CASSESQGWSYGYTF
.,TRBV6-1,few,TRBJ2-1,TGTGCCAGCAGTGATCTTGTTATTGGTCCCAATGAGCAGTTCTTC,CASSDLVIGPNEQFF
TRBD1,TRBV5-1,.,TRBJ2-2,TGCGCCAGCGGATTATTGACAGGGGGAAAGACCGGGGAGCTGTTTTTT,CASGLLTGGKTGELFF
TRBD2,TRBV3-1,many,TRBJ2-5,TGTGCCAGCAGCCCCCTCGCGGGAGGGGAGACCCAGTACTTC,CASSPLAGGETQYF
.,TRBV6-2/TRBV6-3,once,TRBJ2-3,TGTGCCAGCAGTAACCCTCTGGGAGCGGGCCTCAGCACAGATACGCAGTATTTT,CASSNPLGAGLSTDTQYF
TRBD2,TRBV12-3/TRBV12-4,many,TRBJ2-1,TGTGCCAGCAGTCTCCCCGGGACTAAAGGCAATGAGCAGTTCTTC,CASSLPGTKGNEQFF
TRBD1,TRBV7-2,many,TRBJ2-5,TGTGCCAGCAGGCCCGGGACAGGGCCGAAAGAGACCCAGTACTTC,CASRPGTGPKETQYF
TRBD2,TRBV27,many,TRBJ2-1,TGTGCCAGCACCTTAGCGGGAGCCGGGAATGAGCAGTTCTTC,CASTLAGAGNEQFF
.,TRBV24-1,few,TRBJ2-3,TGTGCCACCAGTGACCAGGGTCTCCCAGATACGCAGTATTTT,CATSDQGLPDTQYF
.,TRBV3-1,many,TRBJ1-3,TGTGCCAGCAGCCGTATCGGTGGGTCTAGGGGAAACACCATATATTTT,CASSRIGGSRGNTIYF
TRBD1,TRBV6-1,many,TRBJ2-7,TGTGCCAGCCGGGACAGTCTGATCTACGAGCAGTACTTC,CASRDSLIYEQYF
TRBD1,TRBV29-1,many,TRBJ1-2,TGCAGCGTGAAGGGAGGGACAGAACCCTTCTATGGCTACACCTTC,CSVKGGTEPFYGYTF
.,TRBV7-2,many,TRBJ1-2,TGTGCCAGCAGCTTAGCACGTAACTATGGCTACACCTTC,CASSLARNYGYTF
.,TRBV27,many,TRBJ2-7,TGTGCCAGCAGTCCCGACTGGGTAAGGGGGGAGCAGTACTTC,CASSPDWVRGEQYF
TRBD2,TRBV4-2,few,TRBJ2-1,TGTGCCAGCAGCCAAGAGGAAGCGGGATACGAAAACAATGAGCAGTTCTTC,CASSQEEAGYENNEQFF
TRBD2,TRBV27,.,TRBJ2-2,TGTGCCAGCAGTTTGGGGGGACTAGCGGGAGAAATCGGGGAGCTGTTTTTT,CASSLGGLAGEIGELFF
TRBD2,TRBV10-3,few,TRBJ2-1,TGTGCCATCAGCCCGAGCGGGGGGGCCTCCTACAATGAGCAGTTCTTC,CAISPSGGASYNEQFF
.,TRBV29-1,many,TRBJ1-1,TGCAGCGTCCTTAAGGGTAGTCAAACTACTGAAGCTTTCTTT,CSVLKGSQTTEAFF
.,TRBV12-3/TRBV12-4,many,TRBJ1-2,TGTGCCAGCAGTTACACAGGTTTGCCGGGCTACACCTTC,CASSYTGLPGYTF
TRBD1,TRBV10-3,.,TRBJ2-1,TGTGCCATCCGGGACAGGGGGAGTAATGAGCAGTTCTTC,CAIRDRGSNEQFF
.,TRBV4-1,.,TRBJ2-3,TGCGCCAGCAGCCCCGGGACCCTACCAGATACGCAGTATTTT,CASSPGTLPDTQYF